This is a list of T cell receptor beta chains from one sample in a study of regulatory T cells in long-lasting Graves disease. TCRdb fed the multiplex PCR reads into MiXCR, producing one record per CDR3 protein. The data show 450,000 or so distinct CDR3 sequences, with around 20% seen just once and 6.5% to 10% held by the top ten. This sample comprised peripheral blood mononuclear cells (PBMCs), obtained when the disease was refractory, from a patient treated with antithyroid drugs. These receptors originate from a female donor with Graves disease. Each CDR3 is given with its conserved first and last residue. A D gene is named only where the DNA matches it firmly. A clone size is listed for some rows: how often the clone was seen (once, few, many), or a class if it is expanded.

-	TRBV13	TRBJ1-2	many	CASSLGRGIKEDGYTF	TGTGCCAGCAGCTTAGGCCGGGGCATCAAGGAGGATGGCTACACCTTC
-	TRBV2	TRBJ1-1	many	CASRPPGASRNTEAFF	TGTGCCAGCAGGCCTCCGGGCGCAAGCAGGAACACTGAAGCTTTCTTT
TRBD1	TRBV28	TRBJ2-1	few	CASSVDRGHNEQFF	TGTGCCAGCAGTGTTGACAGGGGTCACAATGAGCAGTTCTTC
-	TRBV6-9	TRBJ1-1	few	CASSSMDDEVTEAFF	TGTGCCAGCAGTTCGATGGACGACGAAGTCACTGAAGCTTTCTTT
-	TRBV30	TRBJ1-2	few	CAWSSGSWGYTF	TGTGCCTGGAGTTCAGGGAGCTGGGGCTACACCTTC
TRBD1	TRBV7-8	TRBJ2-7	many	CASSLRAGGFGLHEQYF	TGTGCCAGCAGCTTACGGGCAGGGGGCTTTGGTCTGCACGAGCAGTACTTC
-	TRBV12-3/TRBV12-4	TRBJ1-5	many	CASRDADNQPQHF	TGTGCCAGCCGGGACGCGGACAATCAGCCCCAGCATTTT
-	TRBV6-5	TRBJ2-7	-	CASSYRLSEQYF	TGTGCCAGCAGTTATCGGCTATCCGAGCAGTACTTC
-	TRBV29-1	TRBJ2-7	few	CSVTRAEAYEQYF	TGCAGCGTAACCCGAGCGGAAGCCTACGAGCAGTACTTC
-	TRBV14	TRBJ1-1	-	CASSREGANTEAFF	TGTGCCAGCAGCCGGGAAGGGGCGAACACTGAAGCTTTCTTT
-	TRBV2	TRBJ1-3	many	CASSESRTDRNTIYF	TGTGCCAGCAGTGAATCTCGGACGGACCGAAACACCATATATTTT
-	TRBV7-8	TRBJ1-5	many	CASSLAPRTRNQPQHF	TGTGCCAGCAGCTTAGCCCCTAGGACACGCAATCAGCCCCAGCATTTT
-	TRBV19	TRBJ1-1	few	CASSKRGGSSTEAFF	TGTGCCAGTAGTAAAAGAGGGGGTAGCTCGACTGAAGCTTTCTTT
-	TRBV14	TRBJ2-7	many	CASSRTRVPSYEQYF	TGTGCCAGCAGCCGAACCAGGGTACCGTCCTACGAGCAGTACTTC
-	TRBV12-3/TRBV12-4	TRBJ2-2	many	CASSLLGGGELFF	TGTGCCAGCAGTCTACTAGGAGGCGGGGAGCTGTTTTTT
-	TRBV12-3/TRBV12-4	TRBJ1-2	many	CASSWPSTDGYTF	TGTGCCAGCAGTTGGCCCTCGACGGATGGCTACACCTTC
-	TRBV2	TRBJ1-1	many	CASSEKVTEAFF	TGTGCCAGCAGTGAAAAGGTCACTGAAGCTTTCTTT
-	TRBV2	TRBJ1-1	many	CASTDPGRVNTEAFF	TGTGCCAGCACCGACCCAGGGCGGGTGAACACTGAAGCTTTCTTT
TRBD2	TRBV11-2	TRBJ2-1	few	CASSLRREGRFVDEQFF	TGTGCCAGCAGCTTGAGGAGGGAGGGCCGATTTGTGGATGAGCAGTTCTTC
-	TRBV10-1	TRBJ2-7	few	CASSDPVRPYEQYF	TGCGCCAGCAGTGACCCCGTACGACCCTACGAGCAGTACTTC
-	TRBV2	TRBJ2-7	many	CASSEGGTPYEQYF	TGTGCCAGCAGTGAAGGGGGGACCCCCTACGAGCAGTACTTC
-	TRBV28	TRBJ1-1	many	CASSPAGALLVNTEAFF	TGTGCCAGCAGTCCTGCAGGGGCACTACTGGTGAACACTGAAGCTTTCTTT
-	TRBV6-1	TRBJ2-1	-	CASSVSFREQFF	TGTGCCAGCAGTGTAAGCTTTCGGGAGCAGTTCTTC
TRBD1	TRBV19	TRBJ2-5	-	CATAQGTGGETQYF	TGTGCCACCGCCCAAGGGACAGGGGGGGAGACCCAGTACTTC
-	TRBV7-9	TRBJ2-2	few	CASSLTGFGTGELFF	TGTGCCAGCAGCTTAACAGGGTTTGGAACCGGGGAGCTGTTTTTT
-	TRBV11-2	TRBJ1-6	-	CASTEDRYNSPLHF	TGTGCCAGCACCGAGGACAGATATAATTCACCCCTCCACTTT
-	TRBV27	TRBJ1-5	many	CASSLGTGKPQHF	TGTGCCAGCAGTTTGGGAACAGGGAAGCCCCAGCATTTT
-	TRBV4-1	TRBJ1-1	few	CASSQEPAMNTEAFF	TGCGCCAGCAGCCAAGAACCGGCCATGAACACTGAAGCTTTCTTT
TRBD1	TRBV27	TRBJ2-7	few	CASSLGTGYSEQYF	TGTGCCAGCAGTTTAGGGACAGGGTACTCCGAGCAGTACTTC
TRBD1	TRBV12-3/TRBV12-4	TRBJ2-7	many	CASSPYRGPDYEQYF	TGTGCCAGCAGTCCCTACAGGGGTCCTGACTACGAGCAGTACTTC
-	TRBV5-6	TRBJ2-6	-	CASSLSWVADSGANVLTF	TGTGCCAGCAGCTTGTCCTGGGTAGCTGACTCTGGGGCCAACGTCCTGACTTTC
-	TRBV6-2/TRBV6-3	TRBJ2-7	few	CASSYAAGAYEQYF	TGTGCCAGCAGTTACGCAGCGGGCGCCTACGAGCAGTACTTC
-	TRBV7-2	TRBJ1-6	many	CASSSLGNSPLHF	TGTGCCAGCAGCTCTCTGGGAAATTCACCCCTCCACTTT
-	TRBV2	TRBJ2-5	many	CASMSGSSTQYF	TGTGCCAGCATGTCCGGGAGTTCGACCCAGTACTTC
-	TRBV5-8	TRBJ2-7	few	CASSFFGQGYSYEQYF	-
-	TRBV2	TRBJ2-2	-	CASSEDGGGTPGSCFF	-
-	TRBV20-1	TRBJ1-5	once	CSAKRAGTPNQPQHF	TGCAGTGCTAAAAGGGCCGGGACACCGAATCAGCCCCAGCATTTT
-	TRBV30	TRBJ1-2	many	CAWRGLANYGYTF	TGTGCCTGGAGAGGTCTAGCTAACTATGGCTACACCTTC
TRBD1	TRBV29-1	TRBJ1-2	many	CSVGTGVGYTF	TGCAGCGTTGGGACAGGGGTCGGCTACACCTTC